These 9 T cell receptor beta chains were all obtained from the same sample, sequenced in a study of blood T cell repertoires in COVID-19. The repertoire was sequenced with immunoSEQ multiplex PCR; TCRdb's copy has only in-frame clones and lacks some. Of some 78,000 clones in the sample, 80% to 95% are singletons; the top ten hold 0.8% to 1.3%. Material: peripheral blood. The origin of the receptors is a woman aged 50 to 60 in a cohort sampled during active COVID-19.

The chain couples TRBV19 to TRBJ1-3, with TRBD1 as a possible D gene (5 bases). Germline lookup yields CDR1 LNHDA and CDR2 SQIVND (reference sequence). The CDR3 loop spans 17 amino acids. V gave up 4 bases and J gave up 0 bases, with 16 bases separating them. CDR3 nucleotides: TGTGCCAGTAGTAAACCGGGGGGTTCGGCCTCTGGAAACACCATATATTTT. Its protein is CASSKPGGSASGNTIYF.

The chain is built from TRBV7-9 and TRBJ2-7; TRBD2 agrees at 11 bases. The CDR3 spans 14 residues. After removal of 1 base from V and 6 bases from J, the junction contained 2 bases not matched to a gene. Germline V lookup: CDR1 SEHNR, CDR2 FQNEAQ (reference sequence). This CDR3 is CASSLELAGVEQYF. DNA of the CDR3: TGTGCCAGCAGCTTAGAACTAGCGGGAGTCGAGCAGTACTTC.

The CDR3 nucleotides are TGTGCCAGCAGGGCCGACCGGACAGTTACCTACGAGCAGTACTTC. Amino acid sequence: CASRADRTVTYEQYF. The V call is TRBV2, the J call TRBJ2-7; tentative D call: TRBD1 (6 bases). CDR1 is SNHLY, CDR2 FYNNEI, per germline. The germline V and J ends were trimmed by 6 bases and 2 bases, with 17 bases remaining between them. CDR3 length: 15 amino acids. Combining the CDR3 with reference TRBV2 and TRBJ2-7 gives the whole variable domain EPEVTQTPSHQVTQMGQEVILRCVPISNHLYFYWYRQILGQKVEFLVSFYNNEISEKSEIFDDQFSVERPDGSNFTLKIRSTKLEDSAMYFCASRADRTVTYEQYFGPGTRLTVT.

The CDR3 protein is CASSRTSDTQYF. CDR3 DNA: TGTGCCAGCAGTCGGACTTCAGATACGCAGTATTTT. The chain joins TRBV28 to TRBJ2-3; D perhaps matches TRBD2 (5 bases). Germline V gene sequence: CDR1 MDHEN, CDR2 SYDVKM. The CDR3 sequence is 12 residues long. V lost 5 bases, J lost 4 bases, and 7 bases lay in between.

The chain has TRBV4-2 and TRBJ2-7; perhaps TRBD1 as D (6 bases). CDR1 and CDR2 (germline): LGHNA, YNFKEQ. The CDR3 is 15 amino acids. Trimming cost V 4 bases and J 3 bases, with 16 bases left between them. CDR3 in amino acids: CASSPKTDSFYEQYF. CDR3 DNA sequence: TGTGCCAGCAGCCCTAAAACGGACAGCTTCTACGAGCAGTACTTC.

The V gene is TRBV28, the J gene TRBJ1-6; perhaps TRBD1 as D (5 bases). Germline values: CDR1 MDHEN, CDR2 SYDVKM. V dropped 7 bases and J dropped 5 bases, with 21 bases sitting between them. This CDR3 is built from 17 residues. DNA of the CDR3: TGTGCCAGCACGAGAGGGTTTCGGGGGTCAAATAATTCACCCCTCCACTTT. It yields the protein CASTRGFRGSNNSPLHF.

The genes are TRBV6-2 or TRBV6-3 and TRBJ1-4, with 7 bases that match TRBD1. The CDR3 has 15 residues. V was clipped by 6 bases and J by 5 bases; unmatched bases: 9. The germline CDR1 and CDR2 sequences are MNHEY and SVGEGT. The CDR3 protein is CASRYGGTENEKLFF. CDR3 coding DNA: TGTGCCAGCAGATACGGAGGGACAGAAAATGAAAAACTGTTTTTT.

The CDR3 DNA follows: TGTGCCTGGAGTGCCGGGACTAGCGGAGGAGATACGCAGTATTTT. It specifies CAWSAGTSGGDTQYF. This rearrangement joins TRBV30 to TRBJ2-3; 11 bases are a match to TRBD2. The junction had 5 bases not matched to a gene; V was cut back by 1 base and J by 5 bases. CDR3 length: 15 amino acids. CDR1 is GTSNPN and CDR2 is SVGIG in the germline V gene (reference sequence).

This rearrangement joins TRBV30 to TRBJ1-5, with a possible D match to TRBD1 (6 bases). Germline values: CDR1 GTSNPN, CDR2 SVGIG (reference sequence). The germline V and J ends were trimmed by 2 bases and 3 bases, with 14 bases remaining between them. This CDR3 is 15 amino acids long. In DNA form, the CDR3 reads TGTGCCTGGAGTCCCCTTAGGGGGATCAATCAGCCCCAGCATTTT. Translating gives CAWSPLRGINQPQHF.